The next 22 T cell receptor beta chains were all read from a single sample in a study of T cells in Graves' hyperthyroidism and ophthalmopathy. What was amplified from RNA transcripts were TCR beta CDR3 regions. A set of HTBI primers served as the primers for a first-round RT-PCR of the TCR CDR3. TCRdb used MiXCR to reprocess the multiplex PCR reads, holding one entry per CDR3 protein. The repertoire holds hundreds of thousands of distinct CDR3 sequences, with approximately 15% as singletons. Source material: blood. The receptors originated from a woman aged 40 to 50 with Graves' hyperthyroidism.

This clonotype was observed many times. This chain uses TRBV5-1 with TRBJ2-3; 8 bases match TRBD1. This CDR3 is 14 amino acids long. The trim removed 1 base at V and 5 bases at J, leaving 3 bases unmatched. Germline V gene lookup returns CDR1 SGHRS and CDR2 YFSETQ. The CDR3 DNA sequence: TGCGCCAGCAGCTTGCAGGGGGCAAAAGATACGCAGTATTTT. Amino acids: CASSLQGAKDTQYF.

This clonotype was detected many times. The V gene is TRBV5-1, the J gene TRBJ1-2; D call uncertain. The CDR3 covers 14 residues. V shed 0 bases and J shed 2 bases, with 8 bases lying between them. CDR1 and CDR2 from the germline V gene are SGHRS and YFSETQ. This CDR3 is CASSLEGSNYGYTF. DNA of the CDR3: TGCGCCAGCAGCTTGGAGGGATCGAACTATGGCTACACCTTC.

This clonotype appeared many times. The chain uses TRBV20-1 and TRBJ1-5; D is possibly TRBD1 (5 bases). The CDR3 has 11 residues. V was cut by 6 bases and J by 6 bases, with 9 bases left in between. Germline V lookup: CDR1 DFQATT, CDR2 SNEGSKA (reference sequence). CDR3 residues: CSAGEAQPQHF. The CDR3 region has the DNA TGCAGTGCGGGGGAGGCTCAGCCCCAGCATTTT.

This clonotype appeared a single time. V gene TRBV6-1 combines with J gene TRBJ2-1; D possibly corresponds to TRBD1 (6 bases). The V gene lost 0 bases and the J gene lost 6 bases, with 15 bases spanning the gap. This CDR3 has 16 residues. Per the germline V gene, CDR1 is MNHNS and CDR2 is SASEGT. The CDR3 sequence: CASSEAVMGAFNEQFF. Here the CDR3 DNA reads TGTGCCAGCAGTGAAGCAGTGATGGGGGCATTCAATGAGCAGTTCTTC.

The CDR3 region has the DNA TGTGCCAGCAGCTTAACTGGACTAGCGGGAGGAATTGAGCAGTTCTTC. Residues: CASSLTGLAGGIEQFF. The rearrangement links TRBV7-2 to TRBJ2-1, with TRBD2 identical over 14 bases. Trimming cost V 2 bases and J 9 bases; bases outside gene matches: 6. The CDR3 totals 16 residues. Germline CDR1 reads SGHTA; CDR2 reads FQGNSA. Full variable domain (rest looked up from reference TRBV7-2 and TRBJ2-1): GAGVSQSPSNKVTEKGKDVELRCDPISGHTALYWYRQSLGQGLEFLIYFQGNSAPDKSGLPSDRFSAERTGGSVSTLTIQRTQQEDSAVYLCASSLTGLAGGIEQFFGPGTRLTVL.

The table lists this clonotype with many counts. The rearrangement joins TRBV2 to TRBJ1-1; 8 positions match TRBD1. The CDR3 totals 14 residues. CDR1 SNHLY and CDR2 FYNNEI come from the germline V gene. J was trimmed by 4 bases and V by 4 bases; bases with no gene match: 5. The CDR3 is CASSGQGSGTEAFF. The CDR3 DNA follows: TGTGCCAGCAGTGGACAGGGGTCGGGCACTGAAGCTTTCTTT.

This clonotype was found many times. The rearrangement joins TRBV29-1 to TRBJ2-5, with D possibly TRBD2 on 6 matching bases. The V gene lost 0 bases and the J gene lost 3 bases, with 8 bases spanning the gap. The CDR3 is made up of 13 amino acids. Germline loops: CDR1 SQVTM, CDR2 ANQGSEA. CDR3 protein: CSVEDGGEETQYF. CDR3 nucleotide sequence: TGCAGCGTTGAAGATGGCGGGGAAGAGACCCAGTACTTC.

The chain uses TRBV2 and TRBJ2-7; 12 bases agree with TRBD2. The CDR3 consists of 17 residues. The V gene end was trimmed by 2 bases and the J gene end by 7 bases; junction bases not matched to a gene: 12. The germline V gene encodes CDR1 SNHLY and CDR2 FYNNEI. The CDR3 reads CASSETGLAGFSGEQYF. The DNA for the CDR3 is TGTGCCAGCAGTGAAACAGGACTAGCGGGGTTTTCCGGGGAGCAGTACTTC. Using reference TRBV2 and TRBJ2-7 for the parts outside the CDR3, the full variable domain is EPEVTQTPSHQVTQMGQEVILRCVPISNHLYFYWYRQILGQKVEFLVSFYNNEISEKSEIFDDQFSVERPDGSNFTLKIRSTKLEDSAMYFCASSETGLAGFSGEQYFGPGTRLTVT.

This clonotype has at least ten counts. The chain couples TRBV2 to TRBJ2-3, with 11 bases lining up with TRBD2. The germline V gene encodes CDR1 SNHLY and CDR2 FYNNEI. This CDR3 contains 16 residues. Trimming removed 8 bases from V and 3 bases from J; junction bases left unmatched: 10. The CDR3: CASGESSGRTTDTQYF. In DNA, the CDR3 is TGTGCCAGCGGCGAATCTAGCGGGAGGACTACAGATACGCAGTATTTT.

This clonotype was observed a few times. V gene TRBV20-1 combines with J gene TRBJ2-2, with D unclear. V was cut by 3 bases and J by 3 bases, with 5 bases left in between. Germline V lookup: CDR1 DFQATT, CDR2 SNEGSKA (reference sequence). This CDR3 comprises 12 residues. CDR3 nucleotides: TGCAGTGCTAGGGAACACACCGGGGAGCTGTTTTTT. Its protein is CSAREHTGELFF.

This clonotype was seen ten or more times. V gene TRBV7-8 combines with J gene TRBJ2-1; a possible D gene is TRBD2 (6 bases). CDR3 length equals 13 residues. The ends were cut back, 5 bases at V and 8 bases at J, with 13 bases in the middle. The germline V gene has CDR1 SGHVS and CDR2 FQNEAQ. The CDR3 loop is CASSTAREDEQFF. The CDR3 bases are TGTGCCAGCAGCACGGCCAGGGAGGATGAGCAGTTCTTC.

This clonotype showed up many times. The chain joins TRBV5-1 to TRBJ2-1; 8 bases match TRBD2. Germline V CDR1 and CDR2: SGHRS, YFSETQ. This CDR3 region has 16 residues. J lost 6 bases, V lost 0 bases, and 8 bases had no gene match. CDR3 protein: CASSLDVGTSPNEQFF. The CDR3 bases are TGCGCCAGCAGCTTGGACGTCGGGACTAGTCCCAATGAGCAGTTCTTC.

This clonotype appeared once. V usage is TRBV7-2 and J usage is TRBJ1-5; TRBD1 aligns across 9 bases. The germline CDR1 and CDR2 sequences are SGHTA and FQGNSA. V trimming: 2 bases; J trimming: 2 bases; junction bases outside the gene matches: 4. The CDR3 totals 16 residues. The CDR3 loop is CASSLRRDRGNQPQHF. The CDR3 coding sequence is TGTGCCAGCAGCTTACGCCGGGACAGGGGCAATCAGCCCCAGCATTTT. Based on the CDR3 plus reference TRBV7-2 and TRBJ1-5, the full variable domain is GAGVSQSPSNKVTEKGKDVELRCDPISGHTALYWYRQSLGQGLEFLIYFQGNSAPDKSGLPSDRFSAERTGGSVSTLTIQRTQQEDSAVYLCASSLRRDRGNQPQHFGDGTRLSIL.

The chain employs TRBV19 and TRBJ1-1, with D hard to call. The germline gives CDR1 LNHDA, CDR2 SQIVND (reference sequence). The CDR3 length is 11 residues. V lost 7 bases, J lost 6 bases, and 9 bases lay in between. CDR3 residues: CASTTGAEAFF. The CDR3 DNA sequence: TGTGCCAGTACCACCGGGGCTGAAGCTTTCTTT.

This clonotype was recorded at least ten times. V is TRBV28 and J is TRBJ2-7, with 7 bases that match TRBD1. This CDR3 is built from 13 residues. V lost 5 bases and J lost 2; bases outside the gene matches: 3. Germline-derived CDR1 and CDR2 are MDHEN and SYDVKM. CDR3 sequence reads: CASSGQAPYEQYF. The CDR3 nucleotides read TGTGCCAGCAGTGGACAGGCGCCCTACGAGCAGTACTTC.

This clonotype was counted at least ten times. V gene TRBV11-2 combines with J gene TRBJ1-1; D remains ambiguous. This CDR3 has 14 amino acids. CDR1 SGHAT and CDR2 FQNNGV come from the germline V gene. Between the trimmed V and J ends, which lost 6 bases and 0 bases, there was a span of 11 bases. In DNA, the CDR3 is TGTGCCAGCAGTTCATCCATACTGAACACTGAAGCTTTCTTT. Its protein product is CASSSSILNTEAFF.

There are many counts of this clonotype. This chain connects TRBV30 to TRBJ2-7; TRBD1 agrees at 9 bases. V was pared by 3 bases and J by 4 bases, with 7 bases of the junction left unmatched. The germline gives CDR1 GTSNPN, CDR2 SVGIG (reference sequence). The CDR3 totals 14 residues. CDR3 nucleotide sequence: TGTGCCTGGAGGATACAGGGGGCGAGGTACGAGCAGTACTTC. Its protein product is CAWRIQGARYEQYF.

This clonotype was detected a few times. A much larger clonotype is one base distant, so this may be a read error. Likely a read error: the CDR3 ends without its conserved phenylalanine or tryptophan. The chain couples TRBV28 to TRBJ1-1; D is uncertain. The CDR3 is 14 residues long. Trimming left V 2 bases short and J 0 bases short, with 7 bases between. Germline CDR1 and CDR2: MDHEN and SYDVKM. The CDR3 nucleotides read TGTGCCAGCAGTTTAAACAACTTGAACACTGAAGCTTTCCTT. Its protein is CASSLNNLNTEAFL.

The chain links TRBV6-2 or TRBV6-3 to TRBJ2-5; D may be TRBD1 (5 bases). CDR1 is MNHEY and CDR2 is SVGEGT in the germline V gene. V was cut by 0 bases and J by 0 bases, with 14 bases left in between. The CDR3 is made up of 17 amino acids. CDR3: CASSYSMMTENQETQYF. The CDR3 coding sequence is TGTGCCAGCAGTTACTCGATGATGACAGAGAACCAAGAGACCCAGTACTTC.

In regard to this clonotype: A much larger clone differs from this one at a single base, so this may be a read error. The J gene is TRBJ2-7, the V gene TRBV20-1, with 9 bases aligning to TRBD2. The CDR3 length is 14 residues. With 6 bases clipped from V and 5 bases from J, the junction kept 11 bases outside the gene matches. The germline CDR1 and CDR2 sequences are DFQATT and SNEGSKA (reference sequence). The CDR3 DNA sequence: TGCAGTGCATCTAAGCGGGAGGTTGCCAACGAGCAGTACTTC. Translating gives CSASKREVANEQYF.

J is TRBJ1-1 and V is TRBV5-5; tentatively, D is TRBD1 (5 bases). CDR1 is SGHKS and CDR2 is YYEKEE in the germline V gene (reference sequence). The CDR3 runs to 13 residues. Trimming shortened V by 5 bases and J by 1 base, and 9 bases separated the two germline ends. The CDR3 bases are TGTGCCAGCAGGTTACAGGAGAACACTGAAGCTTTCTTT. The encoded protein is CASRLQENTEAFF.

This clonotype was counted many times. The chain joins TRBV6-2 or TRBV6-3 to TRBJ2-7; D perhaps matches TRBD1 (5 bases). The germline V gene encodes CDR1 MNHEY and CDR2 SVGEGT. V dropped 0 bases and J dropped 7 bases, with 22 bases sitting between them. CDR3 length equals 17 residues. CDR3: CASSYSGLVRRSGEQYF. The CDR3 bases are TGTGCCAGCAGTTACTCGGGCTTGGTCCGGCGTTCAGGGGAGCAGTACTTC.